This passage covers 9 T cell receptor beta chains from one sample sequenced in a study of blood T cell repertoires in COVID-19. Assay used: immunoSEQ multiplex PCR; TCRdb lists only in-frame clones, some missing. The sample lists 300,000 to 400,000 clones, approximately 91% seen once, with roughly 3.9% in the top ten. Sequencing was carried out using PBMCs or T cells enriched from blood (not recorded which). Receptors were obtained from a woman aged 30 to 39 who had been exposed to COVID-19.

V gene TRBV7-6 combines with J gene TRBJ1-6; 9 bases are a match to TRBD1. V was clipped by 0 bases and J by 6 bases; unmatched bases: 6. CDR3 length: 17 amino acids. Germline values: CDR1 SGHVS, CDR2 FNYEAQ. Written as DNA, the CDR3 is TGTGCCAGCAGCTTAGCTTCGGGGACAGGGCCTAATTCACCCCTCCACTTT. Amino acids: CASSLASGTGPNSPLHF.

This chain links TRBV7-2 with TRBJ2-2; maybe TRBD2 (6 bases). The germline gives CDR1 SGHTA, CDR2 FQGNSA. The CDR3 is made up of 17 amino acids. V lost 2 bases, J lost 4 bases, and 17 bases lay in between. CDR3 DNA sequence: TGTGCCAGCAGCTTACGCGTGGGACTGAGCTTCACCGGGGAGCTGTTTTTT. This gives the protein CASSLRVGLSFTGELFF.

The CDR3 loop is CSVDSATSTDTQYF. The DNA of the CDR3 is TGCAGCGTTGACTCTGCGACTAGCACAGATACGCAGTATTTT. V usage is TRBV29-1 and J usage is TRBJ2-3; no definite D call. Germline V gene lookup returns CDR1 SQVTM and CDR2 ANQGSEA. The V end lost 3 bases, the J end lost 0 bases, and 10 bases lay between the germline ends. The CDR3 sequence is 14 residues long.

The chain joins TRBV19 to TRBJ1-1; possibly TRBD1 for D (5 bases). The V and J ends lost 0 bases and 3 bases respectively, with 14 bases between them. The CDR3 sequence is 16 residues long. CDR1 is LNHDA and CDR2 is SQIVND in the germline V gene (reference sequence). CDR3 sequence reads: CASSIDTGGWHTEAFF. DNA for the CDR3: TGTGCCAGTAGTATAGATACCGGGGGATGGCACACTGAAGCTTTCTTT.

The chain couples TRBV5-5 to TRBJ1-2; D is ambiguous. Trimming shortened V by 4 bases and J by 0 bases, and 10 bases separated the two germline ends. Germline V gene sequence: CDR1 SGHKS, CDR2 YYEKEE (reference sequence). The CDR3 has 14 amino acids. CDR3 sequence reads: CASSVMRANYGYTF. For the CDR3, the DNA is TGTGCCAGCAGCGTGATGAGGGCTAACTATGGCTACACCTTC.

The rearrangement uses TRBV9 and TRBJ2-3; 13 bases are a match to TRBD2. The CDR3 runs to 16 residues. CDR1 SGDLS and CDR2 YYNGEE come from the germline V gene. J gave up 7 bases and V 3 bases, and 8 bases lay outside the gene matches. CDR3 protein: CASSASGTSGVYTQYF. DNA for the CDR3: TGTGCCAGCAGCGCCTCCGGGACTAGCGGGGTATATACGCAGTATTTT.

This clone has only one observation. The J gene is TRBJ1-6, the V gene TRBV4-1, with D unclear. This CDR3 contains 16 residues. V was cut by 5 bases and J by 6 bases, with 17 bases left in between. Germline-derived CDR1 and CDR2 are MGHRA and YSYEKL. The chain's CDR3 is CASSFRSGVANSPLHF. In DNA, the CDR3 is TGCGCCAGCAGCTTTCGGTCTGGTGTTGCTAATTCACCCCTCCACTTT.

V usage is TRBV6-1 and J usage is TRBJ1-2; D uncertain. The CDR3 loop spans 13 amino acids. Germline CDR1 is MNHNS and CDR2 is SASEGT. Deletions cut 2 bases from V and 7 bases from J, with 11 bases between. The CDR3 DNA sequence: TGTGCCAGCAGTGAACAGGTTTTTTCTGGCTACACCTTC. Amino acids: CASSEQVFSGYTF.

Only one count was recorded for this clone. The CDR3 sequence: CASSFGTSGGATGELFF. In DNA, the CDR3 is TGTGCCAGCAGCTTCGGGACTAGCGGGGGGGCCACCGGGGAGCTGTTTTTT. The V and J genes are TRBV11-3 and TRBJ2-2; 16 bases map to TRBD2. The V segment lost 3 bases and the J segment 4 bases; nucleotides outside the gene matches: 2. CDR3 size: 17 residues. Germline loops: CDR1 SGHNT, CDR2 YENEEA. The entire variable domain, with the rest obtained from reference TRBV11-3 and TRBJ2-2, is as follows: EAGVVQSPRYKIIEKKQPVAFWCNPISGHNTLYWYLQNLGQGPELLIRYENEEAVDDSQLPKDRFSAERLKGVDSTLKIQPAELGDSAVYLCASSFGTSGGATGELFFGEGSRLTVL.